Listed below are T cell receptor beta chains from one sample, sequenced in a study of control samples from healthy donors and cancer patients. Some clones are missing from TCRdb's copy, which holds only in-frame ones; the method was immunoSEQ multiplex PCR. The sample has 100,000 to 150,000 clones, approximately 84% seen once; the top ten hold under 2%. What was sequenced was blood. These receptors all stem from a man between 18 and 29 years old in good health. Each CDR3 is given with its conserved first and last residue. Fields, in order: J gene, V gene, CDR3 protein.

J: TRBJ2-7
V: TRBV4-1
CDR3: CASSQDRVSYEQYF

J: TRBJ2-5
V: TRBV18
CDR3: CASSPGTRQETQYF

J: TRBJ1-6
V: TRBV2
CDR3: CASDSPTYNSPLHF

J: TRBJ2-2
V: TRBV7-9
CDR3: CASSSLRIWTSGSGGELFF

J: TRBJ1-5
V: TRBV2
CDR3: CASSQRDRGNQPQHF

J: TRBJ2-7
V: TRBV6-5
CDR3: CASRDRVVYEQYF

J: TRBJ1-1
V: TRBV6-1
CDR3: CASSGPAGPTPTEAFF

J: TRBJ2-1
V: TRBV5-1
CDR3: CASSLKGYNEQFF

J: TRBJ2-7
V: TRBV21-1
CDR3: CASSTRDRSYEQYF

J: TRBJ2-7
V: TRBV25-1
CDR3: CASSEWSRVTYEQYF

J: TRBJ2-7
V: TRBV20-1
CDR3: CSASSPQGAGYEQYF

J: TRBJ1-4
V: TRBV6-5
CDR3: CATHPQGANEKLFF

J: TRBJ2-5
V: TRBV4-3
CDR3: CASSQALARETQYF

J: TRBJ2-4
V: TRBV7-3
CDR3: CASSFLDRAKNIQYF

J: TRBJ1-1
V: TRBV5-4
CDR3: CASSLQGAEAFF

J: TRBJ2-1
V: TRBV27
CDR3: CASKEGYNEQFF

J: TRBJ1-5
V: TRBV12-3/TRBV12-4
CDR3: CASSLALNNPQHF

J: TRBJ2-5
V: TRBV5-4
CDR3: CASSDTGETQYF

J: TRBJ2-7
V: TRBV10-3
CDR3: CAISRQGSSYEQYF

J: TRBJ1-5
V: TRBV19
CDR3: CASSIREDNQPQHF

J: TRBJ2-5
V: TRBV18
CDR3: CASSPAQLGFRQETQYF

J: TRBJ2-1
V: TRBV7-9
CDR3: CASSTTASGRVHEQFF